Below are 22 T cell receptor beta chains sequenced from a single sample in a study of T cell clonality in common variable immunodeficiency. TCRdb's table, derived via immunoSEQ multiplex PCR, lists solely in-frame clones and lacks some. The sample was found to contain almost 20,000 clones, and every one recurs. Study-wide results and limits: Reportedly, TCR beta sequences from common variable immunodeficiency showed fewer deletions and N-nucleotide insertions.

These receptors' targets are unknown. The material sequenced was peripheral blood mononuclear cells. These receptors were taken from a human donor with common variable immunodeficiency.

In this sample, this clone turned up many times. The CDR3 end falls 3 residues outside the read, so it is completed with the germline J gene. This chain links TRBV19 with TRBJ1-3; 10 nucleotides line up with TRBD1. Germline V CDR1 and CDR2: LNHDA, SQIVND (reference sequence). The V gene end was trimmed by 10 bases and the J gene end by 1 base; junction bases not matched to a gene: 10. The CDR3 covers 16 residues. The CDR3 bases that were read are TGTGCCACCATACCCGACAGGGGGCGGTCTGGAAACACC. This gives the protein CATIPDRGRSGNT. The CDR3, in full, reads CATIPDRGRSGNTIYF.

This clone came up a few times. Possible read error: a much larger clone is one base away. The CDR3 extends 3 residues past the end of the read, so its final part is completed from the germline J gene. Other nucleotide sequences in the sample specify the same CDR3. The V gene is TRBV30, the J gene TRBJ2-7, with 11 bases that match TRBD1. Germline V CDR1 and CDR2: GTSNPN, SVGIG (reference sequence). The CDR3 covers 15 residues. V trimming: 2 bases; J trimming: 5 bases; junction bases outside the gene matches: 8. The chain's CDR3 is CAWSFSGTGGNEQYF. CDR3 bases read: TGTGCCTGGAGTTTTTCCGGGACAGGGGGGAACGAG.

This clone was observed a handful of times. The read halts 3 residues ahead of the CDR3 end, with the missing end drawn from the germline J gene. This rearrangement joins TRBV2 to TRBJ2-1; 10 bases match TRBD2. The length of the CDR3 is 14 residues. Trimming removed 7 bases from V and 5 bases from J; junction bases left unmatched: 5. Germline CDR1 is SNHLY and CDR2 is FYNNEI. CDR3 loop: CASTRTSGNNEQFF. Incomplete CDR3 DNA: TGTGCCAGCACCCGGACTAGCGGCAACAATGAG. The entire variable domain, with the rest obtained from reference TRBV2 and TRBJ2-1, is as follows: EPEVTQTPSHQVTQMGQEVILRCVPISNHLYFYWYRQILGQKVEFLVSFYNNEISEKSEIFDDQFSVERPDGSNFTLKIRSTKLEDSAMYFCASTRTSGNNEQFFGPGTRLTVL.

This clone has ten or more counts. The read gets to within 3 residues of the CDR3 end, and the germline J gene fills in the rest. V usage is TRBV4-2 and J usage is TRBJ2-4, with D maybe TRBD2 (6 bases). Trimming stripped 0 bases from V and 1 base from J, with 10 bases between. This CDR3 has 16 amino acids. Germline loops: CDR1 LGHNA, CDR2 YNFKEQ. The CDR3 bases that were read are TGTGCCAGCAGCCAAGATATTCGGGGGGCCAAAAACATT. It translates to CASSQDIRGAKNI. The CDR3 in full is CASSQDIRGAKNIQYF.

This clone was seen at least ten times. The CDR3 end lies 3 residues beyond the end of the read and is filled in from the germline J gene. The chain joins TRBV19 to TRBJ1-5; 9 bases match TRBD1. V gave up 2 bases and J gave up 2 bases; unmatched junction bases: 4. Germline CDR1 is LNHDA and CDR2 is SQIVND (reference sequence). This CDR3 has 16 residues. CDR3 residues: CASSIRTGDRNQPQHF. CDR3 DNA (partial): TGTGCCAGTAGTATAAGGACAGGGGATCGCAATCAGCCC.

This clone was counted ten times or more. The read ends 3 residues before the CDR3 terminus; that terminus is restored from the germline J gene. The V call is TRBV5-1, the J call TRBJ2-5; D gene ambiguous. Trimming shortened V by 0 bases and J by 5 bases, and 11 bases separated the two germline ends. The length of the CDR3 is 14 residues. Germline V gene data show CDR1 as SGHRS and CDR2 as YFSETQ. CDR3 amino acids: CASSLVSPPETQYF. Incomplete CDR3 DNA: TGCGCCAGCAGCTTGGTTAGCCCTCCCGAGACC.

This clone was observed at least ten times. CDR3 loop: CASSMRTGMNTEAFF. The DNA read from the CDR3 is TGCGCCAGCAGCATGCGGACAGGGATGAACACTGAA. The chain joins TRBV5-1 to TRBJ1-1, with 8 nucleotides matching TRBD1. Read sequence stops 3 residues before the CDR3 end, and the germline J gene provides the missing end. CDR1 is SGHRS and CDR2 is YFSETQ in the germline V gene. There are 15 residues in the CDR3. The junction had 5 bases not matched to a gene; V was cut back by 4 bases and J by 0 bases. Full variable domain (remainder filled in from reference TRBV5-1 and TRBJ1-1): KAGVTQTPRYLIKTRGQQVTLSCSPISGHRSVSWYQQTPGQGLQFLFEYFSETQRNKGNFPGRFSGRQFSNSRSEMNVSTLELGDSALYLCASSMRTGMNTEAFFGQGTRLTVV.

This clone turned up a few times. The sequence runs out 3 residues before the end of the CDR3; the remainder is reconstructed from the germline J gene. The chain links TRBV19 to TRBJ2-2; D may be TRBD2 (5 bases). V was clipped by 4 bases and J by 7 bases, with 16 bases between them. The CDR3 runs to 15 residues. CDR1 is LNHDA, CDR2 SQIVND, per germline (reference sequence). This chain's CDR3 is CASSKGPREGGELFF. CDR3 bases read: TGTGCCAGTAGTAAGGGCCCCCGAGAGGGCGGGGAG.

This clone was recorded at least ten times. The sequenced fragment ends 3 residues before the CDR3 boundary, so the rest is inferred from the germline J gene. The chain carries TRBV20-1 and TRBJ2-7, with D tentatively TRBD1 (6 bases). This CDR3 has 16 residues. Germline assignment: CDR1 DFQATT and CDR2 SNEGSKA (reference sequence). V lost 6 bases to trimming and J lost 3 bases, with 24 bases between them. The CDR3 protein is CSARPFGTSGFYEQYF. The sequenced CDR3 bases are TGCAGTGCAAGACCCTTTGGGACATCCGGCTTCTACGAG.

This clone has a count of ten or more. The read ends 3 residues shy of where the CDR3 ends; the end is completed using the germline J gene. The chain couples TRBV3-1 (or the pseudogene TRBV3-2) to TRBJ1-2, with a weak D call TRBD1 (5 bases). Trimming pared 2 bases from V and 2 bases from J, leaving 6 bases between. The CDR3 covers 13 residues. Germline V gene lookup returns CDR1 LGHDT and CDR2 YNNKEL (reference sequence). CDR3 loop: CASSQRQNYGYTF. CDR3 DNA (partial): TGTGCCAGCAGCCAAAGACAGAACTATGGC.

This clone came up many times. The CDR3 goes on 3 residues after the read ends, and that part is filled in from the germline J gene. The J gene is TRBJ1-6, the V gene TRBV18; 12 positions match TRBD1. J gave up 7 bases and V 2 bases, and 15 bases lay outside the gene matches. Germline V gene sequence: CDR1 KGHSH, CDR2 LQKENI. The CDR3 sequence is 20 residues long. The CDR3 bases that were read are TGTGCCAGCTCACCATTCGCGTCGGTGGGACAGGGGGCCGGAAATTCACCC. Amino acid sequence: CASSPFASVGQGAGNSP. The whole CDR3 reads CASSPFASVGQGAGNSPLHF.

This clone was detected ten times or more. Read coverage stops 3 residues before the CDR3 terminus; the germline J gene supplies the remainder. The J gene is TRBJ1-4, the V gene TRBV11-2, with 9 bases that match TRBD1. Germline trimming cut 9 bases from V and 7 bases from J; bases unmatched to any gene: 12. CDR1 and CDR2 from the germline V gene are SGHAT and FQNNGV. CDR3 length: 15 amino acids. CDR3 bases read: TGTGCCAGTTCATCGCCGGGGACAGGGATTGAAAAA. Its translation: CASSSPGTGIEK. The whole CDR3 sequence reads CASSSPGTGIEKLFF.

This clone was found many times. Coverage ceases 3 residues before the CDR3 finishes, and the germline J gene fills in the end. The V and J genes are TRBV7-7 and TRBJ2-1; TRBD2 agrees at 8 bases. This CDR3 spans 15 amino acids. The ends lost 5 bases at V and 2 bases at J; junction bases unmatched: 5. Germline loops: CDR1 SSHAT, CDR2 FNYEAQ (reference sequence). CDR3 sequence reads: CASSQGLGAYNEQFF. The sequenced CDR3 bases are TGTGCCAGCAGCCAGGGACTAGGGGCCTACAATGAG.

This clone has at least ten counts. The CDR3 end is not reached by the read, which stops 3 residues before it; the germline J gene fills it in. This rearrangement joins TRBV19 to TRBJ2-2, with TRBD2 as a possible D gene (6 bases). This CDR3 contains 15 residues. CDR1 is LNHDA and CDR2 is SQIVND in the germline V gene (reference sequence). V lost 1 base, J lost 0 bases, and 6 bases lay in between. CDR3 bases read: TGTGCCAGTAGTATAGGACTAGCGAACACCGGGGAG. Its translation: CASSIGLANTGE. The CDR3, in full, reads CASSIGLANTGELFF.

This clone occurred many times. Coverage ceases 3 residues before the CDR3 finishes, and the germline J gene fills in the end. The chain uses TRBV6-4 and TRBJ1-1; D call uncertain. Germline V gene lookup returns CDR1 MRHNA and CDR2 SNTAGT. The CDR3 has 14 residues. V gave up 6 bases and J gave up 1 base, with 12 bases separating them. The CDR3 sequence is CASRAETGNTEAFF. CDR3 DNA, as far as it was read: TGTGCCAGCAGGGCGGAGACTGGGAACACTGAA.

The table lists this clone with a few counts. The CDR3 extends 3 residues past the end of the read, so its final part is completed from the germline J gene. The chain combines TRBV11-3 with TRBJ2-1; 9 nucleotides match TRBD1. The V segment lost 5 bases and the J segment 6 bases; nucleotides outside the gene matches: 8. CDR1 SGHNT and CDR2 YENEEA come from the germline V gene. The CDR3 runs to 15 residues. CDR3 bases read: TGTGCCAGCAGCAAGGGACAGGGAGTCCTCAATGAG. It is translated as CASSKGQGVLNE. The entire CDR3 protein is CASSKGQGVLNEQFF.

This clone was counted ten times or more. The read stops 3 residues short of the end of the CDR3; the missing end is completed from the germline J gene. This chain connects TRBV11-2 to TRBJ1-1, with D perhaps matching TRBD1 (5 bases). The CDR3 consists of 14 residues. The V and J ends lost 5 bases and 3 bases respectively, with 13 bases between them. The germline CDR1 and CDR2 sequences are SGHAT and FQNNGV. The chain's CDR3 is CASSPRRVDTEAFF. CDR3 DNA (partial): TGTGCCAGCAGCCCACGCAGGGTAGACACTGAA.

This clone was seen ten or more times. The read falls 3 residues short of the CDR3 end, and the missing part is taken from the germline J gene. V and J are TRBV7-4 and TRBJ2-7; D ambiguous. V lost 1 base and J 0 bases, leaving 10 bases between the germline ends. Germline V CDR1 and CDR2: SGHVT, SQSDAQ. The CDR3 extends over 15 amino acids. CDR3 bases read: TGTGCCAGCAGCTTAGTGCGGCAGAGCTCCTACGAG. It yields the protein CASSLVRQSSYE. The entire CDR3 reads CASSLVRQSSYEQYF.

This clone was found many times. The CDR3: CATSPRAAGRTDTQYF. Incomplete CDR3 DNA: TGTGCCACCAGCCCGAGGGCAGCGGGGCGCACAGATACG. The chain is built from TRBV15 and TRBJ2-3; TRBD2 aligns across 7 bases. The read finishes 3 residues shy of the CDR3 end, and the germline J gene is used to complete it. Germline values: CDR1 LNHNV, CDR2 YYDKDF (reference sequence). With 5 bases clipped from V and 1 base from J, the junction kept 9 bases outside the gene matches. This CDR3 comprises 16 residues.

This clone has ten or more counts. The CDR3 end is not reached by the read, which stops 3 residues before it; the germline J gene fills it in. The chain combines TRBV18 with TRBJ1-1, with D maybe TRBD1 (5 bases). V was cut by 6 bases and J by 0 bases, with 14 bases left in between. CDR1 and CDR2 (germline): KGHSH, LQKENI. The CDR3 runs to 15 residues. CDR3 region: CASSPGGKMNTEAFF. Partial CDR3 DNA: TGTGCCAGCTCCCCGGGGGGAAAAATGAACACTGAA.

This clone was counted ten times or more. Read data end 3 residues before the CDR3 end; the end is taken from the germline J gene. The V gene is TRBV20-1, the J gene TRBJ2-3; no clear D. Per the germline V gene, CDR1 is DFQATT and CDR2 is SNEGSKA (reference sequence). The length of the CDR3 is 15 residues. V was trimmed by 1 base and J by 4 bases, leaving 15 bases between them. This chain's CDR3 is CSARVSGFSPDTQYF. The sequenced part of the CDR3 DNA is TGCAGTGCTAGAGTTTCCGGGTTCAGTCCAGATACG.

This clone was counted ten times or more. The CDR3 is cut off 3 residues early in the read; its end comes from the germline J gene. The rearrangement links TRBV7-2 to TRBJ1-4; 8 bases align to TRBD1. CDR1 is SGHTA, CDR2 FQGNSA, per germline. The CDR3 covers 14 residues. Unmatched junction bases numbered 9, after V lost 5 bases and J lost 10 bases. CDR3 residues: CASSGTGQGGKLFF. CDR3 DNA (partial): TGTGCCAGCAGCGGGACCGGACAGGGAGGAAAA.